Listed here are 23 T cell receptor beta chains from one sample, sequenced in a study of graft-versus-host responses after intestinal transplantation. Repertoires were generated with immunoSEQ multiplex PCR, while TCRdb's copy carries only in-frame clones and drops some. The sample contains roughly 60,000 clones, roughly 90% of which appear only once. The sample here was PBMCs, taken 26 days after transplant. The source is a human patient who received an intestinal transplant, so some T cells may come from the graft donor.

The rearrangement joins TRBV7-9 to TRBJ2-2, with D maybe TRBD2 (6 bases). The CDR3 consists of 15 residues. Trimming left V 3 bases short and J 7 bases short, with 15 bases between. The germline V gene has CDR1 SEHNR and CDR2 FQNEAQ (reference sequence). The CDR3 reads CASSFSLAYNGELFF. Here the CDR3 DNA reads TGTGCCAGCAGCTTCTCTCTAGCGTACAACGGGGAGCTGTTTTTT.

The chain has TRBV28 and TRBJ2-7; 7 positions match TRBD1. Germline loops: CDR1 MDHEN, CDR2 SYDVKM. The ends lost 2 bases at V and 0 bases at J; junction bases unmatched: 1. This CDR3 is built from 14 residues. The CDR3 region has the DNA TGTGCCAGCAGTTTAACAGGGGTCTCCTACGAGCAGTACTTC. It specifies CASSLTGVSYEQYF.

V is TRBV18 and J is TRBJ1-5; D gene unclear. The CDR3 contains 15 residues. V was shortened by 2 bases and J by 0 bases, with 8 bases between the two germline ends. Germline assignment: CDR1 KGHSH and CDR2 LQKENI. CDR3 in amino acids: CASSPVRDSNQPQHF. The CDR3 nucleotides read TGTGCCAGCTCACCAGTGAGGGATAGCAATCAGCCCCAGCATTTT.

This chain links TRBV7-3 with TRBJ1-2; D may be TRBD1 (6 bases). The CDR3 loop spans 12 amino acids. V was shortened by 1 base and J by 8 bases, with 8 bases between the two germline ends. Looked up from germline, CDR1 is SGHTA and CDR2 is FQGTGA. The CDR3 region has the DNA TGTGCCAGCAGCTTAAGGGGGCGCGGCTACACCTTC. This translates into CASSLRGRGYTF.

This clone was picked up one time. The V and J genes are TRBV9 and TRBJ2-1; TRBD2 aligns across 8 bases. After removal of 5 bases from V and 0 bases from J, the junction contained 4 bases not matched to a gene. The CDR3 spans 15 residues. From germline, CDR1 is SGDLS and CDR2 YYNGEE. The CDR3 region is CASSKTSGSYNEQFF. The DNA of the CDR3 is TGTGCCAGCAGTAAAACTAGCGGCTCCTACAATGAGCAGTTCTTC.

J is TRBJ2-5 and V is TRBV10-3, with D perhaps TRBD2 (6 bases). Germline V gene sequence: CDR1 ENHRY, CDR2 SYGVKD. Trimming took 6 bases from V and 2 from J, leaving 16 bases between them. The CDR3 runs to 15 residues. DNA for the CDR3: TGTGCCATCAGAACAACCCCGGGGGATCAAGAGACCCAGTACTTC. Protein product: CAIRTTPGDQETQYF.

The rearrangement joins TRBV6-5 to TRBJ2-3; unclear D gene. CDR1 is MNHEY and CDR2 is SVGAGI in the germline V gene. The CDR3 extends over 12 amino acids. V was clipped by 6 bases and J by 4 bases, with 8 bases between them. CDR3 in DNA: TGTGCCAGCAGCCGGTCGCCAGATACGCAGTATTTT. Translation: CASSRSPDTQYF.

The rearrangement uses TRBV6-5 and TRBJ2-6, with 7 nucleotides matching TRBD1. Unmatched junction bases numbered 5, after V lost 7 bases and J lost 2 bases. CDR1 MNHEY and CDR2 SVGAGI come from the germline V gene. The CDR3 sequence is 15 residues long. The CDR3 is CASTRDRAGANVLTF. CDR3 nucleotides: TGTGCCAGCACCCGAGACAGGGCTGGGGCCAACGTCCTGACTTTC.

The chain joins TRBV19 to TRBJ2-1; tentatively, D is TRBD2 (5 bases). With 6 bases removed from V and 4 bases from J, the gap between germline ends came to 13 bases. This CDR3 contains 14 residues. Germline V CDR1 and CDR2: LNHDA, SQIVND (reference sequence). The CDR3 DNA follows: TGTGCCAGTAGAGGACTCCCCTTTTACAATGAGCAGTTCTTC. Translation gives CASRGLPFYNEQFF.

This chain links TRBV6-4 with TRBJ2-1, with 11 bases aligning to TRBD2. V lost 3 bases to trimming and J lost 3 bases; unmatched junction nucleotides: 1. This CDR3 region has 15 residues. Germline lookup yields CDR1 MRHNA and CDR2 SNTAGT. The CDR3 is CASSEGTSGYNEQFF. The CDR3 nucleotides are TGTGCCAGCAGTGAAGGGACTAGCGGCTACAATGAGCAGTTCTTC.

This clone came up once. The rearrangement links TRBV29-1 to TRBJ1-5, with D tentatively TRBD1 (5 bases). The germline gives CDR1 SQVTM, CDR2 ANQGSEA. Trimming shortened V by 4 bases and J by 6 bases, and 13 bases separated the two germline ends. This CDR3 is built from 13 residues. CDR3 residues: CSVAVGEGQPQHF. CDR3 coding DNA: TGCAGCGTTGCGGTGGGGGAGGGTCAGCCCCAGCATTTT.

The chain links TRBV6-5 to TRBJ2-5, with a tentative D call TRBD2 (6 bases). From germline, CDR1 is MNHEY and CDR2 SVGAGI. The V end was cut by 7 bases, the J end by 3 bases, with 18 bases between. The CDR3 loop spans 15 amino acids. CDR3 in amino acids: CASKPRLGGEETQYF. The CDR3 DNA sequence: TGTGCCAGCAAGCCACGTCTGGGAGGTGAAGAGACCCAGTACTTC.

A remark on this clone: Other DNA sequences in this specimen translate into the identical CDR3. The V and J genes are TRBV7-9 and TRBJ2-5; D is possibly TRBD1 (6 bases). CDR1 is SEHNR, CDR2 FQNEAQ, per germline (reference sequence). V shed 8 bases and J shed 2 bases, with 9 bases lying between them. This CDR3 has 12 residues. The DNA of the CDR3 is TGTGCCAGCCGGACAGCTCAAGAGACCCAGTACTTC. This gives the protein CASRTAQETQYF.

The sample holds one count of this clone. The J gene is TRBJ2-7, the V gene TRBV5-4; D might be TRBD2 (6 bases). Germline V gene lookup returns CDR1 SGHNT and CDR2 YYREEE (reference sequence). Trimming stripped 9 bases from V and 2 bases from J, with 18 bases between. This CDR3 comprises 14 residues. The CDR3 loop is CATGRGKGTYEQYF. The CDR3 bases are TGTGCCACTGGTCGGGGGAAGGGGACCTACGAGCAGTACTTC.

The chain has TRBV9 and TRBJ1-6, with a weak D call TRBD1 (5 bases). The CDR3 length is 14 residues. Germline V CDR1 and CDR2: SGDLS, YYNGEE. V was clipped by 4 bases and J by 13 bases, with 18 bases between them. CDR3 in amino acids: CASSSLGAEYPLHF. CDR3 in DNA: TGTGCCAGCAGCTCCCTAGGGGCTGAATATCCCCTCCACTTT.

The chain joins TRBV4-1 to TRBJ2-1; D unresolved. CDR1 MGHRA and CDR2 YSYEKL come from the germline V gene. V lost 1 base and J 4 bases, leaving 11 bases between the germline ends. This CDR3 has 15 amino acids. CDR3 amino acids: CASSQVPDPYNEQFF. The CDR3 DNA follows: TGCGCCAGCAGCCAAGTACCAGATCCTTACAATGAGCAGTTCTTC.

This chain connects TRBV5-4 to TRBJ2-1, with TRBD2 matching over 7 bases. This CDR3 contains 19 residues. Germline-derived CDR1 and CDR2 are SGHNT and YYREEE (reference sequence). V gave up 1 base and J gave up 8 bases; unmatched junction bases: 21. The CDR3 loop reads CASSLKGILIRTSDYEQFF. DNA of the CDR3: TGTGCCAGCAGCTTGAAGGGTATCCTTATTAGAACTAGCGATTATGAGCAGTTCTTC.

This clone occurred once. The chain is built from TRBV27 and TRBJ2-1, with TRBD2 identical over 14 bases. Unmatched junction bases numbered 9, after V lost 5 bases and J lost 9 bases. CDR1 and CDR2 (germline): MNHEY, SMNVEV (reference sequence). The CDR3 is made up of 16 amino acids. As DNA, the CDR3 is TGTGCCAGCAGTCAGCTGGGACTAGCGGGGGTCGGTGAGCAGTTCTTC. It specifies CASSQLGLAGVGEQFF.

This clone appeared once. The gene calls are TRBV28 and TRBJ1-2; TRBD1 matches 7 bases. The CDR3 sequence is 14 residues long. The junction had 9 bases not matched to a gene; V was cut back by 6 bases and J by 5 bases. CDR1 and CDR2 from the germline V gene are MDHEN and SYDVKM. CDR3 coding DNA: TGTGCCAGCAGGGACAGGTCAAAGGAGTATGGCTACACCTTC. This gives the protein CASRDRSKEYGYTF.

The chain uses TRBV7-9 and TRBJ1-1; maybe TRBD1 (6 bases). V shed 2 bases and J shed 8 bases, with 9 bases lying between them. The germline V gene encodes CDR1 SEHNR and CDR2 FQNEAQ (reference sequence). CDR3 length: 12 amino acids. As DNA, the CDR3 is TGTGCCAGCAGCTTACCGGGGGGCGAAGCTTTCTTT. Translated: CASSLPGGEAFF.

The rearrangement uses TRBV4-2 and TRBJ2-2; TRBD1 matches at 7 bases. The V segment lost 1 base and the J segment 3 bases; nucleotides outside the gene matches: 8. The CDR3 loop spans 17 amino acids. Germline V CDR1 and CDR2: LGHNA, YNFKEQ. Here the CDR3 reads CASSQARDRADTGELFF. The CDR3 DNA is TGTGCCAGCAGCCAAGCCCGCGACAGGGCGGACACCGGGGAGCTGTTTTTT.

This chain joins TRBV11-2 and TRBJ2-1; 7 bases are a match to TRBD2. Germline V gene data show CDR1 as SGHAT and CDR2 as FQNNGV. V shed 5 bases, J shed 2 bases, and the junction held 6 bases outside the gene matches. This CDR3 has 15 amino acids. The CDR3 nucleotides are TGTGCCAGCAGCGTAAGCGGGGCAACCTACAATGAGCAGTTCTTC. Encoded protein: CASSVSGATYNEQFF. Together with reference TRBV11-2 and TRBJ2-1, the CDR3 gives the full variable domain: EAGVAQSPRYKIIEKRQSVAFWCNPISGHATLYWYQQILGQGPKLLIQFQNNGVVDDSQLPKDRFSAERLKGVDSTLKIQPAKLEDSAVYLCASSVSGATYNEQFFGPGTRLTVL.

This clone was detected a few times. The chain uses TRBV19 and TRBJ2-5, with 8 bases lining up with TRBD1. Germline trimming cut 4 bases from V and 4 bases from J; bases unmatched to any gene: 14. CDR3 size: 17 residues. Germline V CDR1 and CDR2: LNHDA, SQIVND (reference sequence). CDR3: CASSNKGQGRSGETQYF. CDR3 nucleotide sequence: TGTGCCAGTAGTAACAAAGGACAGGGTAGGAGTGGAGAGACCCAGTACTTC.